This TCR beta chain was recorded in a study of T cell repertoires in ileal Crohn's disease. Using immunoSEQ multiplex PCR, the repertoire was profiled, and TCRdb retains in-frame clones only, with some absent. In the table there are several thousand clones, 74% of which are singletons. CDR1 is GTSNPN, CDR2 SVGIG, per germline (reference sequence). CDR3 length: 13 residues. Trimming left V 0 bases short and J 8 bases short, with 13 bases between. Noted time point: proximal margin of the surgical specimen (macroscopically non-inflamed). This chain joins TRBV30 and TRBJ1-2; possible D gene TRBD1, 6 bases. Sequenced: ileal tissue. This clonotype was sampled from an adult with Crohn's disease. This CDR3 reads CAWSVSWTDGYTF. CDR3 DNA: TGTGCCTGGAGTGTATCTTGGACAGACGGCTACACCTTC.